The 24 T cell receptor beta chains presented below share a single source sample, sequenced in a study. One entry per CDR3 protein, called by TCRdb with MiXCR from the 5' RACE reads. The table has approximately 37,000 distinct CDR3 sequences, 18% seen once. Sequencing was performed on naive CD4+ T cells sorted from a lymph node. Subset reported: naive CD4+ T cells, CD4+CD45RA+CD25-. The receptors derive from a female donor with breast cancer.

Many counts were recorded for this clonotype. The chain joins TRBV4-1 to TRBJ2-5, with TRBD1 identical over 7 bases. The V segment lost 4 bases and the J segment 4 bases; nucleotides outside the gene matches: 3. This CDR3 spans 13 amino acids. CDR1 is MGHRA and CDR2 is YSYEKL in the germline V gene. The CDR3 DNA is TGCGCCAGCAGCCTGACAGGGAGAGAGACCCAGTACTTC. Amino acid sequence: CASSLTGRETQYF.

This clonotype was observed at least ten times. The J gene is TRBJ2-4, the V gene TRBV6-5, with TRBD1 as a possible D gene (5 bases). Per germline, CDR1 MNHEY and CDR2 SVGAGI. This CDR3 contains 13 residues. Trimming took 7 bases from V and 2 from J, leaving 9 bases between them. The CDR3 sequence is CASTSGTKNIQYF. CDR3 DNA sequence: TGTGCCAGCACTTCAGGGACCAAAAACATTCAGTACTTC.

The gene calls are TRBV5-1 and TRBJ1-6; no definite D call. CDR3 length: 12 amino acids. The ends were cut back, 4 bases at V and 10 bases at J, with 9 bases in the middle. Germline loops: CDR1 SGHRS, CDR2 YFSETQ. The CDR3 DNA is TGCGCCAGCAGCCGCAGTGGGTCACCCCTCCACTTT. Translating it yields CASSRSGSPLHF.

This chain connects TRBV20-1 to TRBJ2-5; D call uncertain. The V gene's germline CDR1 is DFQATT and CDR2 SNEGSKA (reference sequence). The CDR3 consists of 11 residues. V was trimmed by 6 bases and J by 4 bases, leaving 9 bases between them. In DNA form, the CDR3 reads TGCAGTGCCTTAGTTCCAGAGACCCAGTACTTC. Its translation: CSALVPETQYF.

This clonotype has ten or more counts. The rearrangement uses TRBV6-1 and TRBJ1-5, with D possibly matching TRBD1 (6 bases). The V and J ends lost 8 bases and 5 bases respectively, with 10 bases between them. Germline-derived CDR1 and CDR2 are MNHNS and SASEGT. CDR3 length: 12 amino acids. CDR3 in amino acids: CASGTWDQPQHF. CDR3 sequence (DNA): TGTGCCAGCGGGACATGGGATCAGCCCCAGCATTTT.

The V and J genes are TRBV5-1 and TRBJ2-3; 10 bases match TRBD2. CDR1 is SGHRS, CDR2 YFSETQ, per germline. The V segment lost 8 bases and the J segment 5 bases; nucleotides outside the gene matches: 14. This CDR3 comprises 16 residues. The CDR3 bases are TGCGCCAGTACCTATAGCGGGAGGACCTCCGGAGATACGCAGTATTTT. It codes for CASTYSGRTSGDTQYF.

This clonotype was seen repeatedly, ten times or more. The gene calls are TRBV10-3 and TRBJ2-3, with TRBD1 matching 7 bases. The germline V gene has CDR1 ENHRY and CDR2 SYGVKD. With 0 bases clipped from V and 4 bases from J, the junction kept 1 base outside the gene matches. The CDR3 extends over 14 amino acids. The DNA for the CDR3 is TGTGCCATCAGTGAGTCGCAGGGGGCAGATACGCAGTATTTT. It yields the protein CAISESQGADTQYF.

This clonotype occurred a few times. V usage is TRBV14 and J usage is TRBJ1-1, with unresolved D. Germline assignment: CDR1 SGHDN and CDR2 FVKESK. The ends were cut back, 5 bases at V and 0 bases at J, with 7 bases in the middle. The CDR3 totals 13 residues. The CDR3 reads CASSNQMNTEAFF. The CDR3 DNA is TGTGCCAGCAGCAACCAGATGAACACTGAAGCTTTCTTT.

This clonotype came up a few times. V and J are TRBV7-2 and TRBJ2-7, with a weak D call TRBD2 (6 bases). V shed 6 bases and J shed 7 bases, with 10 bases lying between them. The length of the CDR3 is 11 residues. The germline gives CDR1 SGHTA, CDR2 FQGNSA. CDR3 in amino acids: CASREGIEQYF. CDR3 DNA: TGTGCCAGCAGGGAGGGTATAGAGCAGTACTTC.

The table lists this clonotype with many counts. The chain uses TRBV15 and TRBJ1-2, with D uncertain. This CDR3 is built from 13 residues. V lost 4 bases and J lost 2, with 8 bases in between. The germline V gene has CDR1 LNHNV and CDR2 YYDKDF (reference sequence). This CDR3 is CATSTAMNYGYTF. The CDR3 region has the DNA TGTGCCACCAGCACAGCGATGAACTATGGCTACACCTTC. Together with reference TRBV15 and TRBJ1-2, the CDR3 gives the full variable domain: DAMVIQNPRYQVTQFGKPVTLSCSQTLNHNVMYWYQQKSSQAPKLLFHYYDKDFNNEADTPDNFQSRRPNTSFCFLDIRSPGLGDTAMYLCATSTAMNYGYTFGSGTRLTVV.

The CDR3 DNA follows: TGTGCCAGCAGGATTACACTAGCGGGAGAGAGTGAGCAGTTCTTC. As protein: CASRITLAGESEQFF. This chain joins TRBV6-2 or TRBV6-3 and TRBJ2-1, with 11 positions matching TRBD2. The junction had 10 bases not matched to a gene; V was cut back by 6 bases and J by 9 bases. This CDR3 is built from 15 residues. In germline, CDR1 is MNHEY, CDR2 SVGEGT.

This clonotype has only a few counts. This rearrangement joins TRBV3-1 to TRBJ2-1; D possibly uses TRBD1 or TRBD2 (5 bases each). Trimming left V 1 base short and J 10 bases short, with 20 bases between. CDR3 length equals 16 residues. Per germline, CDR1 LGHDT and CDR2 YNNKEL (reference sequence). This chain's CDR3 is CASSQAPGTRNAEQFF. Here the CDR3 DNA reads TGTGCCAGCAGCCAAGCGCCCGGGACCCGAAACGCCGAGCAGTTCTTC.

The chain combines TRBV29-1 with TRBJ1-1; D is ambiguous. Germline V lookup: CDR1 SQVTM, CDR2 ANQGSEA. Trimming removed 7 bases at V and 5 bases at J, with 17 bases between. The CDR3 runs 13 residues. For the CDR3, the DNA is TGCAGCGCGAACCTAGGGCCGGGGACTGAAGCTTTCTTT. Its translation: CSANLGPGTEAFF. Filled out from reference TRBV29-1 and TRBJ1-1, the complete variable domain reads SAVISQKPSRDICQRGTSLTIQCQVDSQVTMMFWYRQQPGQSLTLIATANQGSEATYESGFVIDKFPISRPNLTFSTLTVSNMSPEDSSIYLCSANLGPGTEAFFGQGTRLTVV.

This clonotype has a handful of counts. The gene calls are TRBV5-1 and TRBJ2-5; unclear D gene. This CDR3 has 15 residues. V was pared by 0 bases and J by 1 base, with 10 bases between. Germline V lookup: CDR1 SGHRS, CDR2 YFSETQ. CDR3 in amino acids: CASSLGLGPQETQYF. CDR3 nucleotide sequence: TGCGCCAGCAGCTTGGGGCTTGGGCCCCAAGAGACCCAGTACTTC. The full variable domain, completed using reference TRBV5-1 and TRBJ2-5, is KAGVTQTPRYLIKTRGQQVTLSCSPISGHRSVSWYQQTPGQGLQFLFEYFSETQRNKGNFPGRFSGRQFSNSRSEMNVSTLELGDSALYLCASSLGLGPQETQYFGPGTRLLVL.

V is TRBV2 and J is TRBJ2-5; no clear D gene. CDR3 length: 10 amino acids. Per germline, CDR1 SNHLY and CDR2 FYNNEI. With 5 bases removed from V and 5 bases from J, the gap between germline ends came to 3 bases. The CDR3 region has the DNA TGTGCCAGCAGTCGGGAGACCCAGTACTTC. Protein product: CASSRETQYF. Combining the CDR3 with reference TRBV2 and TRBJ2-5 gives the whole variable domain EPEVTQTPSHQVTQMGQEVILRCVPISNHLYFYWYRQILGQKVEFLVSFYNNEISEKSEIFDDQFSVERPDGSNFTLKIRSTKLEDSAMYFCASSRETQYFGPGTRLLVL.

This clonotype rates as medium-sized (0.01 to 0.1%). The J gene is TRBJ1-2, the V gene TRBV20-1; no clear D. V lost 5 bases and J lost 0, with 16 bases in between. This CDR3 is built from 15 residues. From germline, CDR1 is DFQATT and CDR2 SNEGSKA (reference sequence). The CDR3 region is CSAPPETLANYGYTF. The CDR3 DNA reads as TGCAGTGCTCCCCCTGAGACACTTGCTAACTATGGCTACACCTTC.

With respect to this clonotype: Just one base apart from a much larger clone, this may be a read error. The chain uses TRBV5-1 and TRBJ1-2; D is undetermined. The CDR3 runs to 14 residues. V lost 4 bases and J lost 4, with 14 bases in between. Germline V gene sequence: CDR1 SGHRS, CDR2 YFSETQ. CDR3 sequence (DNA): TGCGCCAGCAGCGACGACGGGATCGGCTATGGCTACACCTTC. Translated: CASSDDGIGYGYTF.

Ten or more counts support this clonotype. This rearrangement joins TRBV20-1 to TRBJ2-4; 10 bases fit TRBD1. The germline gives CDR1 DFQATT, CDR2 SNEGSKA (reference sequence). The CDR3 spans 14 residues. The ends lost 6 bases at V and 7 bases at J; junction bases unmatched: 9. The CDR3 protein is CSADPGTGVNIQYF. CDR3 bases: TGCAGTGCCGACCCCGGGACAGGGGTTAACATTCAGTACTTC.

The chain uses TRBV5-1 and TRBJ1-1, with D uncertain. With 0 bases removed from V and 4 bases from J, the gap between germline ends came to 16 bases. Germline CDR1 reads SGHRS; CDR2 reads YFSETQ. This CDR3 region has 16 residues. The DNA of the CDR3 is TGCGCCAGCAGCTTGGGACCCCAAAAGGGCAGCACTGAAGCTTTCTTT. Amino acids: CASSLGPQKGSTEAFF. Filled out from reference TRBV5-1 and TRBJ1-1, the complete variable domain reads KAGVTQTPRYLIKTRGQQVTLSCSPISGHRSVSWYQQTPGQGLQFLFEYFSETQRNKGNFPGRFSGRQFSNSRSEMNVSTLELGDSALYLCASSLGPQKGSTEAFFGQGTRLTVV.

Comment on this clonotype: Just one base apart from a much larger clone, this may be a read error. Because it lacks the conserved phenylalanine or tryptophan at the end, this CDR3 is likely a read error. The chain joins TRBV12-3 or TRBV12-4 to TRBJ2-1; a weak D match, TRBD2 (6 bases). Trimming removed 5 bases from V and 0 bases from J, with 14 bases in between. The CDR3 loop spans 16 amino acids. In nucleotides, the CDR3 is TGTGCCAGCAGTAGTACCCGGGGGAGCTCCTACAATGAGCAGTTCTAC. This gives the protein CASSSTRGSSYNEQFY.

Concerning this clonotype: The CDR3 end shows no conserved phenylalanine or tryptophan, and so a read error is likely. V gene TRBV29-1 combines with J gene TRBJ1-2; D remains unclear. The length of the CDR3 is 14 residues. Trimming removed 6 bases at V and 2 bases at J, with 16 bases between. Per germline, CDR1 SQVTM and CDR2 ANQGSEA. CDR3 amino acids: CSVRRRAENYGYTL. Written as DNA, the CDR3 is TGCAGCGTCCGGCGGAGGGCCGAAAACTATGGCTACACCCTC.

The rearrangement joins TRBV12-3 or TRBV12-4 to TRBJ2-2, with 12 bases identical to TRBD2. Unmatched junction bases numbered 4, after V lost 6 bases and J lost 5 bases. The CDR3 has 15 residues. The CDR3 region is CASRPGLAGTGELFF. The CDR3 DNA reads TGTGCCAGCAGGCCTGGACTAGCGGGAACCGGGGAGCTGTTTTTT.

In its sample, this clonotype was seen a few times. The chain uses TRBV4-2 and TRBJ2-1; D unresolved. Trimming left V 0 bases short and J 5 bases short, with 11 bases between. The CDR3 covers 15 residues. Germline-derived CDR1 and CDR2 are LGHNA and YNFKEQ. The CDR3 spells CASSQDGIADNEQFF. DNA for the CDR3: TGTGCCAGCAGCCAAGATGGTATCGCAGACAATGAGCAGTTCTTC.

CDR3 nucleotides: TGTGCCAGCAGCGCCCAACTAGCGGTGGGCGGATACGAGCAGTACTTC. It specifies CASSAQLAVGGYEQYF. The chain joins TRBV7-8 to TRBJ2-7; 8 bases fit TRBD2. J lost 4 bases, V lost 5 bases, and 13 bases had no gene match. The CDR3 is made up of 16 amino acids. CDR1 and CDR2 (germline): SGHVS, FQNEAQ.